This T cell receptor beta chain was captured by sequencing in a study of T cell responses to AZD1222 COVID-19 vaccine. With regard to this clone: Its target is not known.

Trimming took 7 bases from V and 3 from J; bases not matched to a gene: 4. The germline V gene has CDR1 MNHEY and CDR2 SVGAGI. The CDR3 has 14 amino acids. Study findings and constraints: A mostly white British donor set with more females was recruited, and clonal diversity was possibly underestimated.

Here immunoSEQ multiplex PCR was the method, and the copy in TCRdb shows in-frame clones only, minus some. In the table there are under 150,000 clones, about 90% of which are singletons. The sequence came from an adult in good health. V gene TRBV6-5 combines with J gene TRBJ2-1; 9 bases match TRBD1. Sequences were derived from peripheral blood, sampled on day 0 of AZD1222 vaccination. DNA for the CDR3: TGTGCCAGCACTTGGGGACAGGGCTACAATGAGCAGTTCTTC. Protein sequence: CASTWGQGYNEQFF.